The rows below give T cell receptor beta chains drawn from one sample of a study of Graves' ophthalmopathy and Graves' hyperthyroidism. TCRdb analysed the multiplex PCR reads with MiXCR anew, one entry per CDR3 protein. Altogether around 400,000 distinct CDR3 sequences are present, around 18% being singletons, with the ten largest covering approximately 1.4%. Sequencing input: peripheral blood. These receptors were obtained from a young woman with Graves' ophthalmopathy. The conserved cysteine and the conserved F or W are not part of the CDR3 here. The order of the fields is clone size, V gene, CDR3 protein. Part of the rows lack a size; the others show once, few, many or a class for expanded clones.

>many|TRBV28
ASRQVLNQPQH
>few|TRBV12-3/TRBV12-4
ASRLAGGPLETQY
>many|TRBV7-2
ASSTWGLAGALNTGELF
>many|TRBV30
AWIPPRGTQY
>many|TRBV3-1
ASSHGLVGYEQY
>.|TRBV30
AWRWGRGGYT
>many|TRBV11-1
ASSPTRDTRGKTQY
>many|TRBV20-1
SARDRVAGALY
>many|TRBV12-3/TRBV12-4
ASSLLAGGTGELF
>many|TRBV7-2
ATRPAGGARYEQY
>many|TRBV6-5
ASSYGDGAGGNTIY
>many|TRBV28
ASSFERMINYGYT
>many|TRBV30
AWGPGAEAF
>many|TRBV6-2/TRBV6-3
ASNGQPQH
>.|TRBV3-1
ASSQFLGDLGQPQH
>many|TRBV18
ASSPGLDTEAF
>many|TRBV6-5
ASSYTAGAPTYEQY
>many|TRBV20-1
SARPRDREAYDQY
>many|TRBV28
ASSSPTGGDFPGANVLT
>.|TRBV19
ASSIPGIQPQH
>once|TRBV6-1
ASTPFGGTLQETQY
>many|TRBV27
ASREGQGNYEQY
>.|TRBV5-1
ASSLGPARISGNTIY
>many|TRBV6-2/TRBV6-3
ASSYSESSVTEAF
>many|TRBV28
ASSSTGYRGMNYGYT
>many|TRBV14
ASSQAGVLGEQY
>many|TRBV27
ASSFLGVGDTEAF
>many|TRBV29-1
SVGYGTLDQPQH
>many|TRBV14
ASSQDYGTGNGYT
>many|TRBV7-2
ASSSRSTGTVYEQY
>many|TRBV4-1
ASSQDSGGPHTEAF
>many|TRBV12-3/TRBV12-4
ASRQAGIIYEQY
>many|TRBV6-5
ASRQIRFGETQY
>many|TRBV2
ASSEAGTMRISGNTIY
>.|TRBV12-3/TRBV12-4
ASRGQGRSPLH
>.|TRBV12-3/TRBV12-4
ASSSSGTPGSEQY
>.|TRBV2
ASSPQQGNTGELF
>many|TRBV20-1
SARLGFDGNYGYT
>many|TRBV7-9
ASSLTSEQETQY
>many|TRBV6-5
ASSPGTSGTGELF
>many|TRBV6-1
ASSGGGDEQY
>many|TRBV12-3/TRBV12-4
ASSLQGPLGQY